This T cell receptor beta chain was retrieved from a study of T cell repertoires in cytomegalovirus infection. Study in general: Selected CMV epitopes included recently identified HLA-C-restricted ones as well as well-studied HLA-B-restricted ones. From public TCR beta signatures came an indication of both CMV infection and matching HLA type. Broader study findings: Within the response measured ex vivo, HLA-C-restricted CMV-specific TCR beta clonotypes were dominant.

The CDR3 length is 16 residues. In germline, CDR1 is MNHEY, CDR2 SVGAGI. V trimming: 6 bases; J trimming: 0 bases; junction bases outside the gene matches: 5. TCRdb re-derived calls from the reads in MiXCR, one entry per CDR3 protein. The sample holds around 900,000 distinct CDR3 sequences, roughly 31% seen once. This clonotype was observed a few times. Its matching antigen is unknown. Sample: cultured CD8+ T cells from PBMCs, taken from culture after CMV antigen stimulation. This clonotype was sampled from a human donor in good health (CMV status not recorded). Some clones in this sample may be carry-over from other donors' samples. The V call is TRBV6-5, the J call TRBJ2-1, with 10 bases that match TRBD2. CDR3 nucleotides: TGTGCCAGCAGCTTGATAGCGGGGGGCTCCTACAATGAGCAGTTCTTC. Amino acids: CASSLIAGGSYNEQFF.